This T cell receptor (beta chain) was recovered during a study of human T cells and chemical hapten exposure. In the study overall: Patients got weekly scalp diphenylcyclopropenone doses over the roughly 24-week study. The study's findings and limits: Patch test score showed a positive correlation with PT1 expanded TCR counts. TCRs exceeding 1 in 1000 frequency stayed unchanged with DPC sensitization.

The time point was: pre-sensitization, week 0. The sample's treatment: therapeutic diphenylcyclopropenone sensitization with weekly scalp DPC. Blood collection took place prior to placing each patch test. This clonotype has more than one count but fewer than ten. Its antigen is unknown. MiXCR was run by TCRdb on the RACE reads, yielding one entry per CDR3 protein. The table shows under 400,000 distinct CDR3 sequences, with 5.1% occurring only once. Trimming left V 6 bases short and J 1 base short, with 24 bases between. The CDR3 has 18 amino acids. The rearrangement uses TRBV12-3 or TRBV12-4 and TRBJ1-1; tentative D call: TRBD1 (6 bases). The receptor's source is a woman aged 50 to 65 with alopecia areata. Some clones in this sample may be carry-over from other donors' samples. The sample in question was whole blood, obtained in connection with sensitization to the hapten diphenylcyclopropenone (DPC). The CDR3 DNA sequence: TGTGCCAGCAGGGGTCATCCAGGGGCCGCCGTGGGGAACACTGAAGCTTTCTTT. The encoded protein is CASRGHPGAAVGNTEAFF.